The clone carrying this TCR beta chain was seen only once. The data were obtained in a study of control samples from healthy donors and cancer patients. From germline, CDR1 is SGDLS and CDR2 YYNGEE. The V and J ends lost 2 bases and 3 bases respectively, with 12 bases between them. The CDR3 loop spans 14 amino acids. The repertoire was sequenced with immunoSEQ multiplex PCR; TCRdb's copy has only in-frame clones and lacks some. The table records 100,000 to 150,000 clones, over 80% of them present only once. The sequenced sample was PBMCs. This TCR was sampled from a man older than 75 with head and neck cancer. The V gene is TRBV9, the J gene TRBJ2-7; possible D gene TRBD1, 5 bases. The CDR3 loop reads CASSVTLQGYEQYF. The CDR3, as DNA: TGTGCCAGCAGCGTGACCCTTCAGGGCTACGAGCAGTACTTC. The complete variable domain, with remaining parts taken from reference TRBV9 and TRBJ2-7, reads DSGVTQTPKHLITATGQRVTLRCSPRSGDLSVYWYQQSLDQGLQFLIQYYNGEERAKGNILERFSAQQFPDLHSELNLSSLELGDSALYFCASSVTLQGYEQYFGPGTRLTVT.